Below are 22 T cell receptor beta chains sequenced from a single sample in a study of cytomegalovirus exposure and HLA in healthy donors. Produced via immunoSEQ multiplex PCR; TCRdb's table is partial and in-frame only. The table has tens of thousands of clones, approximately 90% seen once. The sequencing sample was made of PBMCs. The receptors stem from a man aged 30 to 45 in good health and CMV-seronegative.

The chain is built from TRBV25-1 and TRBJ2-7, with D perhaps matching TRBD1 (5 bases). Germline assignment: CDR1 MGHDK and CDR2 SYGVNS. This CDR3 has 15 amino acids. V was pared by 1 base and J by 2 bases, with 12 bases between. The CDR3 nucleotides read TGTGCCAGCAGTGAATTTACAGGTAATCCCTACGAGCAGTACTTC. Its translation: CASSEFTGNPYEQYF.

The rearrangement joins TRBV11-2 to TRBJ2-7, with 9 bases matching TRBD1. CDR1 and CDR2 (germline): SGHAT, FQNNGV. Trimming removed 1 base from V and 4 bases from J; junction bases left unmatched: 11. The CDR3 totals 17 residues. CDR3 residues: CASSLVGAGQGGYEQYF. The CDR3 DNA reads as TGTGCCAGCAGCTTAGTCGGAGCGGGACAGGGAGGATACGAGCAGTACTTC.

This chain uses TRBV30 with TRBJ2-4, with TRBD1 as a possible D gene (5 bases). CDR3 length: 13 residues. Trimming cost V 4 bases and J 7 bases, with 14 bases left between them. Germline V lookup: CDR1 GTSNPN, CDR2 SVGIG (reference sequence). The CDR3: CAWISDRGNIQYF. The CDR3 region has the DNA TGTGCCTGGATAAGTGACAGAGGTAACATTCAGTACTTC.

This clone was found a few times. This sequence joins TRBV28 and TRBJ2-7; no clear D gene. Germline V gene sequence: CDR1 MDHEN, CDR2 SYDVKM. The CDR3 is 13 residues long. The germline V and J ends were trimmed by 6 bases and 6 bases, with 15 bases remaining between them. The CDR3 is CASSPDSFGEQYF. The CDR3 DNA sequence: TGTGCCAGCAGCCCAGACTCCTTCGGCGAGCAGTACTTC.

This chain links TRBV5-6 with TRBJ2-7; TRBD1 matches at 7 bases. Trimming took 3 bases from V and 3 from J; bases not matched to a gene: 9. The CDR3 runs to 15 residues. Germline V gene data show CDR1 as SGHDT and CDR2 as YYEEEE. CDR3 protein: CASSSIRGQNYEQYF. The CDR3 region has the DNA TGTGCCAGCAGCTCGATAAGGGGACAGAACTACGAGCAGTACTTC.

The CDR3 protein is CASSQSQGVNQPQHF. CDR3 DNA sequence: TGTGCCAGCAGCCAATCTCAGGGGGTTAATCAGCCCCAGCATTTT. The rearrangement links TRBV14 to TRBJ1-5, with 7 bases lining up with TRBD1. The CDR3 is 15 residues long. The V gene's germline CDR1 is SGHDN and CDR2 FVKESK. Unmatched junction bases numbered 5, after V lost 2 bases and J lost 4 bases.

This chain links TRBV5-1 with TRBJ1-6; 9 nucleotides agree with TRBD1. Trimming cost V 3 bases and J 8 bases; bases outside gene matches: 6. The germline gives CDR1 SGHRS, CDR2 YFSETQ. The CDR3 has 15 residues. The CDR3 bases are TGCGCCAGCAGCTCGTGGGACAGGGTAGATTCACCCCTCCACTTT. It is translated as CASSSWDRVDSPLHF.

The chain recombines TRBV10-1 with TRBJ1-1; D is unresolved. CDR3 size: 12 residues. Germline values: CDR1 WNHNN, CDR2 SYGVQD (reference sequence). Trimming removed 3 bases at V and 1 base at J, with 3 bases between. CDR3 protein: CASSDQNTEAFF. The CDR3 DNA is TGCGCCAGCAGTGACCAGAACACTGAAGCTTTCTTT.

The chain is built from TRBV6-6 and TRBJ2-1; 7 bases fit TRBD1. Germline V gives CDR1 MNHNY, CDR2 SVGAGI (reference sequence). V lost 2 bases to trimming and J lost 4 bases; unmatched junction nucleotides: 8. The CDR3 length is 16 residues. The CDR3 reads CASSYPEGQVYNEQFF. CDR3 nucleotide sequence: TGTGCCAGCAGTTACCCGGAAGGACAGGTTTACAATGAGCAGTTCTTC.

This CDR3 is CASSNERGPSTDTQYF. CDR3 DNA: TGTGCCAGCAGCAACGAGCGGGGGCCTAGCACAGATACGCAGTATTTT. The chain employs TRBV21-1 and TRBJ2-3; the table names TRBD2, a call not compared with the DNA. TRBV21-1 is described as a pseudogene. The CDR3 totals 16 residues.

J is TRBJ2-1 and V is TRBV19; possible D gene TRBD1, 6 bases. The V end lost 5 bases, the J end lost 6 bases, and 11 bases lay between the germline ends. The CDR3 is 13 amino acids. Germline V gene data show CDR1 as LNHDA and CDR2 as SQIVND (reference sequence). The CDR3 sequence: CASSSQTGNEQFF. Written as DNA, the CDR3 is TGTGCCAGTAGTTCCCAGACAGGCAATGAGCAGTTCTTC.

The CDR3 protein is CASSDPQGLGNQPQHF. CDR3 nucleotide sequence: TGTGCCAGCAGCGACCCACAGGGCCTAGGCAATCAGCCCCAGCATTTT. The chain links TRBV28 to TRBJ1-5; possibly TRBD1 for D (6 bases). This CDR3 contains 16 residues. Trimming took off 6 bases at V and 2 bases at J, with 17 bases between the two ends. Per the germline V gene, CDR1 is MDHEN and CDR2 is SYDVKM.

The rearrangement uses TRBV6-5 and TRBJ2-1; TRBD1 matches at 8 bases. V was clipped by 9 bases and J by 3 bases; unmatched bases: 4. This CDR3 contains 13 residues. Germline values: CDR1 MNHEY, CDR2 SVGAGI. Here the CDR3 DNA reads TGTGCCAGTACAACAGGGGGCTACAATGAGCAGTTCTTC. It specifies CASTTGGYNEQFF.

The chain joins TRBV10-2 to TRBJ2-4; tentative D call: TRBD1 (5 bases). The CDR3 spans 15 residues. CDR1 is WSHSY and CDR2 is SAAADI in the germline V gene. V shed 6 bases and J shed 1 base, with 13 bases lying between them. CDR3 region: CASSLQGLAKNIQYF. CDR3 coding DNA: TGCGCCAGCAGCCTCCAGGGCTTGGCCAAAAACATTCAGTACTTC.

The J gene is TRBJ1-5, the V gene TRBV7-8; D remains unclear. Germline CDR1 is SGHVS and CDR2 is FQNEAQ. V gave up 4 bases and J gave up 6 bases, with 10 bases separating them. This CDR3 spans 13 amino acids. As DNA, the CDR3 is TGTGCCAGCAGCTGGGCGATTAGTCAGCCCCAGCATTTT. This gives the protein CASSWAISQPQHF.

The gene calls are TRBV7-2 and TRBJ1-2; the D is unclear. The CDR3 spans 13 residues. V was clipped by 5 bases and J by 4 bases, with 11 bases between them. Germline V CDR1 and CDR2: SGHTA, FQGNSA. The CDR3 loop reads CASSVGQAYGYTF. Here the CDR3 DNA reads TGTGCCAGCAGCGTAGGGCAGGCCTATGGCTACACCTTC.

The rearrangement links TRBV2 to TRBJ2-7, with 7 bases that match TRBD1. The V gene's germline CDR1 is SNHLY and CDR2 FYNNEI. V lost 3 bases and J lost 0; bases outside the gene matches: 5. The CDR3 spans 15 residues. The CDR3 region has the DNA TGTGCCAGCAGTGAGGACAGGTCCCCCTCCTACGAGCAGTACTTC. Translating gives CASSEDRSPSYEQYF.

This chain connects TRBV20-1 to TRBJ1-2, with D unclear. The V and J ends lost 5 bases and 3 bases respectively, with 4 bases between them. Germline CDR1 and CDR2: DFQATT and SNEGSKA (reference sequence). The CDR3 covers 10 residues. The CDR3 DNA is TGCAGTGCTCGCGACTATGGCTACACCTTC. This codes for CSARDYGYTF.

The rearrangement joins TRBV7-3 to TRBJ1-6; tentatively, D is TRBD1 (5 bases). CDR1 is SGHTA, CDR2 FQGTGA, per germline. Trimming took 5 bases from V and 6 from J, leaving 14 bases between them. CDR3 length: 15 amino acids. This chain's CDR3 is CASSPGDLSNSPLHF. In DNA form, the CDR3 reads TGTGCCAGCAGCCCGGGGGACCTTAGTAATTCACCCCTCCACTTT.

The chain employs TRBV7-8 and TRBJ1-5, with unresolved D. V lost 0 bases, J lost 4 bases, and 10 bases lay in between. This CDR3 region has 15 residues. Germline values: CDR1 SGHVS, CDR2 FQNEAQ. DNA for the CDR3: TGTGCCAGCAGCTTAGCGACGACGGGTAATCAGCCCCAGCATTTT. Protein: CASSLATTGNQPQHF.

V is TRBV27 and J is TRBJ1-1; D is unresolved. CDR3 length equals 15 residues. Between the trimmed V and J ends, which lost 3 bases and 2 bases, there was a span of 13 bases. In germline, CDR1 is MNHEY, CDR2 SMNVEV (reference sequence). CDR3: CASSFSVRSNTEAFF. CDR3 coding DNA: TGTGCCAGCAGTTTTAGCGTCAGAAGTAACACTGAAGCTTTCTTT.

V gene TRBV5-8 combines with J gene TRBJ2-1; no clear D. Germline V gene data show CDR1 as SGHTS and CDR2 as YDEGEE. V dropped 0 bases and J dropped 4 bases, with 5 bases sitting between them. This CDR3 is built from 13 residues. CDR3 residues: CASSLGVYNEQFF. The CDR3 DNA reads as TGTGCCAGCAGCTTGGGAGTTTACAATGAGCAGTTCTTC.